Following are 13 T cell receptor beta chains from one sample sequenced in a study of blood T cell repertoires in COVID-19. TCRdb's copy holds only in-frame clones and misses some; the assay was immunoSEQ multiplex PCR. The table shows 65,000 to 90,000 clones, with around 90% occurring only once. Sequenced sample: peripheral blood. These receptors were collected from a human donor in a cohort sampled during active COVID-19.

This chain joins TRBV7-9 and TRBJ1-1; weak D call: TRBD1 (6 bases). Per germline, CDR1 SEHNR and CDR2 FQNEAQ (reference sequence). The CDR3 totals 15 residues. Trimming took 1 base from V and 0 from J, leaving 9 bases between them. The CDR3 nucleotides are TGTGCCAGCAGCTTAGACAGGGTCATGAACACTGAAGCTTTCTTT. This gives the protein CASSLDRVMNTEAFF. Complete variable domain (other parts from reference TRBV7-9 and TRBJ1-1): DTGVSQNPRHKITKRGQNVTFRCDPISEHNRLYWYRQTLGQGPEFLTYFQNEAQLEKSRLLSDRFSAERPKGSFSTLEIQRTEQGDSAMYLCASSLDRVMNTEAFFGQGTRLTVV.

This chain joins TRBV5-1 and TRBJ2-4; no definite D call. With 4 bases removed from V and 1 base from J, the gap between germline ends came to 12 bases. This CDR3 region has 15 residues. Germline V lookup: CDR1 SGHRS, CDR2 YFSETQ. In nucleotides, the CDR3 is TGCGCCAGCAGCACGTTTCCCGAGGCCAAAAACATTCAGTACTTC. Its protein is CASSTFPEAKNIQYF.

V gene TRBV21-1 combines with J gene TRBJ2-7; the table gives TRBD1 as D, unverified against the DNA. TRBV21-1 is a known pseudogene. The CDR3 has 13 amino acids. In DNA, the CDR3 is TGTGCCAGCAGCAAAGGGCACGCCTACGAGCAGTACTTC. Translation: CASSKGHAYEQYF.

V usage is TRBV7-9 and J usage is TRBJ1-2; D uncertain. Germline V lookup: CDR1 SEHNR, CDR2 FQNEAQ (reference sequence). Trimming removed 5 bases at V and 5 bases at J, with 12 bases between. The CDR3 has 13 residues. CDR3 DNA: TGTGCCAGCAGCCCTGATAACAGATATGGCTACACCTTC. Its translation: CASSPDNRYGYTF.

The rearrangement joins TRBV30 to TRBJ1-2; no reliable D call. Trimming stripped 0 bases from V and 1 base from J, with 6 bases between. Per germline, CDR1 GTSNPN and CDR2 SVGIG (reference sequence). The CDR3 contains 13 residues. CDR3 residues: CAWSVTLNYGYTF. The CDR3 DNA reads as TGTGCCTGGAGTGTAACTCTTAACTATGGCTACACCTTC.

V usage is TRBV5-4 and J usage is TRBJ1-1; the match to TRBD1 covers 8 bases. V shed 4 bases, J shed 12 bases, and the junction held 11 bases outside the gene matches. CDR1 is SGHNT, CDR2 YYREEE, per germline (reference sequence). The CDR3 runs 13 residues. As DNA, the CDR3 is TGTGCCAGCAGCCTTGACCGGACAGGGCGGCCTTTCTTT. Protein product: CASSLDRTGRPFF.

The V call is TRBV2, the J call TRBJ1-4; 7 bases align to TRBD1. CDR3 length equals 13 residues. V gave up 10 bases and J gave up 7 bases; unmatched junction bases: 9. The germline V gene has CDR1 SNHLY and CDR2 FYNNEI. DNA for the CDR3: TGTGCCATTACCAGGGGGGTAGGTGAAAAACTGTTTTTT. Residues: CAITRGVGEKLFF. The complete variable domain, with remaining parts taken from reference TRBV2 and TRBJ1-4, reads EPEVTQTPSHQVTQMGQEVILRCVPISNHLYFYWYRQILGQKVEFLVSFYNNEISEKSEIFDDQFSVERPDGSNFTLKIRSTKLEDSAMYFCAITRGVGEKLFFGSGTQLSVL.

The rearrangement uses TRBV21-1 and TRBJ1-1. TRBV21-1 counts as a pseudogene. The CDR3 runs 20 residues. CDR3 sequence (DNA): TGTGCCAGCAGCAAACCCACCCAGGAACGCGGACGGGAGATGAACACTGAAGCTTTCTTT. Its translation: CASSKPTQERGREMNTEAFF.

This chain links TRBV14 with TRBJ1-6; weak D call: TRBD1 (5 bases). The germline V gene encodes CDR1 SGHDN and CDR2 FVKESK. V gave up 3 bases and J gave up 8 bases, with 11 bases separating them. There are 14 residues in the CDR3. The CDR3 coding sequence is TGTGCCAGCAGCCATTTGACAGAAGATTCACCCCTCCACTTT. Translated, it gives CASSHLTEDSPLHF.

The chain combines TRBV6-2 or TRBV6-3 with TRBJ1-2, with 10 bases aligning to TRBD1. The germline CDR1 and CDR2 sequences are MNHEY and SVGEGT. The junction had 8 bases not matched to a gene; V was cut back by 2 bases and J by 8 bases. The CDR3 has 15 amino acids. The chain's CDR3 is CASSYPTGQGKGYTF. CDR3 in DNA: TGTGCCAGCAGTTACCCCACGGGACAGGGGAAAGGCTACACCTTC.

The gene calls are TRBV18 and TRBJ2-2; no reliable D call. The V end lost 3 bases, the J end lost 6 bases, and 14 bases lay between the germline ends. Germline CDR1 KGHSH, CDR2 LQKENI. The length of the CDR3 is 15 residues. The CDR3 nucleotides read TGTGCCAGCTCACCGCCCGAACAAGAGGCCGGGGAGCTGTTTTTT. It codes for CASSPPEQEAGELFF.

The CDR3 DNA follows: TGTGCCAGCAGCTTGGAACCGAGCTATGGCTACACCTTC. Translating it yields CASSLEPSYGYTF. V gene TRBV5-8 combines with J gene TRBJ1-2; no clear D gene. The CDR3 runs 13 residues. Between the trimmed V and J ends, which lost 0 bases and 4 bases, there was a span of 7 bases. Germline loops: CDR1 SGHTS, CDR2 YDEGEE.

The genes are TRBV7-2 and TRBJ2-7; D unclear. Trimming pared 3 bases from V and 2 bases from J, leaving 11 bases between. Germline CDR1 reads SGHTA; CDR2 reads FQGNSA. The CDR3 spans 14 residues. The CDR3 DNA reads as TGTGCCAGCAGCTTGATCGCAGTAACCTACGAGCAGTACTTC. Translation: CASSLIAVTYEQYF.